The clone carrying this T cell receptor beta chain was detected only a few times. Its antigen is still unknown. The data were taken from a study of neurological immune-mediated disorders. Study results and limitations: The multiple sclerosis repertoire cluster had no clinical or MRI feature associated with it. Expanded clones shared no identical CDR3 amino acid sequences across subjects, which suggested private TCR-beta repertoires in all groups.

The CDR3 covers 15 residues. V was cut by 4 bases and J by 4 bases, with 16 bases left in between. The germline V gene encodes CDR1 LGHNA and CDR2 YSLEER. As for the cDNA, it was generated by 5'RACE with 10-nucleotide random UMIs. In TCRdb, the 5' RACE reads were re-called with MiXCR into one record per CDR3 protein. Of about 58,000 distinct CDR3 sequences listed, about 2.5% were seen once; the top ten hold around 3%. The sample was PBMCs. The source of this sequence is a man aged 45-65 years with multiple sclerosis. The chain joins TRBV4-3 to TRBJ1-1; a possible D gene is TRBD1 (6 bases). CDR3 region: CASSLERGGGTEAFF. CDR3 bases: TGCGCCAGCAGCCTTGAAAGGGGGGGAGGCACTGAAGCTTTCTTT.